This record concerns one TCR beta chain sequence. This entry belongs to a study of blood T cell repertoires in COVID-19. Study in general: In each case, the material was cDNA or gDNA derived from T cells, B-cell-depleted T cells, or PBMCs.

Method: immunoSEQ multiplex PCR; TCRdb's copy keeps in-frame clones and lacks some. The data hold roughly 260,000 clones, with around nine tenths observed a single time. Either two negative PCRs, clearance, or symptom resolution qualified Cohort 3 donors as recovered. The CDR3 spans 16 residues. Between the trimmed V and J ends, which lost 4 bases and 3 bases, there was a span of 16 bases. Germline V gene sequence: CDR1 LGHNA, CDR2 YSLEER. This chain connects TRBV4-3 to TRBJ1-3, with unresolved D. The sample was PBMCs or T cells enriched from blood (not recorded which). This TCR was sampled from a woman under 30 who had recovered from COVID-19. CDR3 coding DNA: TGCGCCAGCAGCCGCCACGGGAGGGTAGGTGGAAACACCATATATTTT. Translation gives CASSRHGRVGGNTIYF.